These T cell receptor beta chains were read from a single sample in a study of cytomegalovirus exposure and HLA in healthy donors. This table comes from immunoSEQ multiplex PCR, and its TCRdb copy is limited to in-frame clones, with some not included. The sample shows around 120,000 clones, approximately 80% of them seen only once. Sequencing used PBMCs. These receptors were collected from a girl aged 2 to 9 in good health and CMV-seronegative. Both conserved end residues are part of each CDR3. Fields, in order: J gene, V gene, clone size, D gene, CDR3 protein, CDR3 DNA. The D gene is left open where the match is weak. Clone size is not always given. Where it is, it says once, few, many or a class for expanded clones.

>TRBJ2-7|TRBV30|-|TRBD1
CAWSGGQGAHEQYF
TGTGCCTGGAGTGGGGGACAGGGGGCCCACGAGCAGTACTTC
>TRBJ2-5|TRBV11-3|-|-
CASSYWRPGMSQETQYF
TGTGCCAGCAGCTATTGGAGACCGGGAATGAGTCAAGAGACCCAGTACTTC
>TRBJ2-1|TRBV13|-|TRBD2
CASSFRLAGGGEQFF
TGTGCCAGCAGCTTCCGACTAGCGGGGGGCGGTGAGCAGTTCTTC
>TRBJ1-1|TRBV7-9|once|-
CASSLGGQTSAEAFF
TGTGCCAGCAGCTTAGGGGGGCAGACCTCGGCTGAAGCTTTCTTT
>TRBJ1-5|TRBV11-2|-|-
CASSLDGGARQPQHF
TGTGCCAGCAGCTTAGATGGGGGGGCAAGGCAGCCCCAGCATTTT
>TRBJ2-3|TRBV10-3|-|-
CAIRDSTDTQYF
TGTGCCATTCGGGACTCCACAGATACGCAGTATTTT
>TRBJ2-1|TRBV7-2|once|-
CASSLIDQGEQFF
TGTGCCAGCAGCTTAATCGATCAGGGGGAGCAGTTCTTC
>TRBJ2-2|TRBV6-5|-|-
CASSYIGQNTGELFF
TGTGCCAGCAGTTACATCGGACAGAACACCGGGGAGCTGTTTTTT
>TRBJ1-5|TRBV15|-|-
CATSRTGGHQPQHF
TGTGCCACCAGCAGAACAGGTGGCCATCAGCCCCAGCATTTT
>TRBJ1-5|TRBV27|-|-
CASSSISNQPQHF
TGTGCCAGCAGTTCTATATCTAATCAGCCCCAGCATTTT
>TRBJ2-2|TRBV7-8|-|TRBD2
CASSSYSGGVTGELFF
TGTGCCAGCAGCTCCTATAGCGGGGGGGTGACCGGGGAGCTGTTTTTT
>TRBJ1-1|TRBV2|-|-
CARGSTEAFF
TGTGCTCGAGGGAGCACTGAAGCTTTCTTT
>TRBJ2-7|TRBV4-2|once|TRBD2
CASSREEVLAGGSYEQYF
TGTGCCAGCAGCCGGGAGGAGGTGCTAGCGGGCGGATCCTACGAGCAGTACTTC
>TRBJ2-7|TRBV28|-|-
CASSLENYEQYF
TGTGCCAGCAGTTTGGAGAACTACGAGCAGTACTTC
>TRBJ1-1|TRBV28|-|TRBD1
CASSPRDRGTNTEAFF
TGTGCCAGCAGCCCGAGGGACAGGGGCACGAACACTGAAGCTTTCTTT
>TRBJ1-5|TRBV5-6|-|-
CASSRRDGNQPQHF
TGTGCCAGCAGCCGGAGGGACGGAAATCAGCCCCAGCATTTT
>TRBJ1-2|TRBV7-6|-|-
CASSLGDIYGYTF
TGTGCCAGCAGCTTAGGGGACATCTATGGCTACACCTTC
>TRBJ2-7|TRBV11-1|-|-
CASSSLGATYEQYF
TGTGCCAGCAGCTCCCTGGGGGCAACCTACGAGCAGTACTTC
>TRBJ2-5|TRBV5-1|-|-
CASSKRENGETQYF
TGCGCCAGCAGCAAACGGGAGAATGGGGAGACCCAGTACTTC
>TRBJ1-1|TRBV2|-|-
CATTARGAFF
TGTGCCACCACTGCTCGGGGAGCTTTCTTT
>TRBJ2-7|TRBV30|-|TRBD2
CAFSGVDYEQYF
TGTGCCTTCAGCGGGGTGGACTACGAGCAGTACTTC
>TRBJ2-7|TRBV27|-|-
CATSRGTASVYEQYF
TGTGCCACTTCGAGGGGGACGGCATCCGTGTACGAGCAGTACTTC
>TRBJ2-3|TRBV7-9|-|TRBD2
CASSLQGGRTDTQYF
TGTGCCAGCAGCTTACAAGGCGGGAGAACAGATACGCAGTATTTT
>TRBJ1-2|TRBV9|-|TRBD1
CASSGWTGLNYGHTF
TGTGCCAGCAGCGGTTGGACAGGGCTTAACTATGGCCACACCTTC
>TRBJ1-3|TRBV9|-|TRBD1
CASSGTTGAGSISGNTIYF
TGTGCCAGCAGCGGAACGACAGGGGCCGGATCCATCTCTGGAAACACCATATATTTT
>TRBJ2-7|TRBV20-1|few|-
CSAGTTYEQYF
TGCAGTGCCGGGACAACCTACGAGCAGTACTTC
>TRBJ2-7|TRBV10-3|-|TRBD2
CAISESGRGDSYEQYF
TGTGCCATCAGTGAGTCGGGGCGGGGGGATTCCTACGAGCAGTACTTC
>TRBJ1-2|TRBV28|-|-
CASSSRDKAYGYTF
TGTGCCAGCAGTTCCCGGGACAAGGCGTATGGCTACACCTTC
>TRBJ2-5|TRBV4-3|-|TRBD1
CASSQGGTGTETQYF
TGCGCCAGCAGCCAAGGCGGGACAGGGACTGAGACCCAGTACTTC
>TRBJ1-5|TRBV7-3|-|TRBD1
CASSLKGARSNQPQHF
TGTGCCAGCAGCTTAAAGGGGGCGAGGAGCAATCAGCCCCAGCATTTT
>TRBJ2-7|TRBV6-1|-|-
CASSEDKAGQHYEQYF
TGTGCCAGCAGTGAAGATAAGGCGGGACAGCACTACGAGCAGTACTTC
>TRBJ2-1|TRBV7-6|-|TRBD2
CASSKTSYEQFF
TGTGCCAGCAGCAAGACTAGCTATGAGCAGTTCTTC
>TRBJ2-1|TRBV9|-|-
CASSVGLGITYNEQFF
TGTGCCAGCAGCGTAGGTCTAGGAATTACCTACAATGAGCAGTTCTTC
>TRBJ2-3|TRBV9|-|-
CASSVGPLIGAGSTDTQYF
TGTGCCAGCAGCGTAGGACCCCTTATCGGCGCGGGTAGCACAGATACGCAGTATTTT
>TRBJ2-7|TRBV6-1|-|TRBD2
CASRQEAGLDYEQYF
TGTGCCAGCAGACAAGAAGCGGGACTAGACTACGAGCAGTACTTC
>TRBJ2-3|TRBV15|-|TRBD2
CATSTHSSGRGQDTQYF
TGTGCCACCAGCACTCACTCTAGCGGGAGGGGACAGGATACGCAGTATTTT
>TRBJ2-6|TRBV9|-|-
CASSDPRGALPSGANVLTF
TGTGCCAGCAGCGACCCCCGGGGGGCGCTCCCCTCTGGGGCCAACGTCCTGACTTTC
>TRBJ1-2|TRBV5-4|-|-
CASSLPGAYGYTF
TGTGCCAGCAGTCTTCCAGGGGCCTATGGCTACACCTTC
>TRBJ2-7|TRBV6-1|-|TRBD1
CASMDRGWEQYF
TGTGCCAGCATGGACAGGGGGTGGGAGCAGTACTTC
>TRBJ2-5|TRBV2|few|TRBD2
CASSGWLAGAQETQYF
TGTGCCAGCAGTGGCTGGCTAGCGGGAGCCCAAGAGACCCAGTACTTC
>TRBJ2-7|TRBV28|-|-
CASSPPSREDEQYF
TGTGCCAGCAGCCCTCCGTCCAGGGAGGACGAGCAGTACTTC
>TRBJ1-3|TRBV13|few|-
CASSLVPGSGNTIYF
TGTGCCAGCAGCTTAGTTCCGGGTTCTGGAAACACCATATATTTT
>TRBJ2-7|TRBV5-8|once|TRBD2
CASSFDASGSHVTYEQYF
TGTGCCAGCAGCTTCGATGCTAGCGGGTCCCATGTTACCTACGAGCAGTACTTC
>TRBJ2-6|TRBV7-9|-|TRBD2
CASSPAGSGANVLTF
TGTGCCAGCAGCCCAGCGGGGTCTGGGGCCAACGTCCTGACTTTC
>TRBJ2-5|TRBV27|-|TRBD2
CATKGLAGGEETQYF
TGTGCCACTAAGGGACTAGCGGGAGGGGAAGAGACCCAGTACTTC